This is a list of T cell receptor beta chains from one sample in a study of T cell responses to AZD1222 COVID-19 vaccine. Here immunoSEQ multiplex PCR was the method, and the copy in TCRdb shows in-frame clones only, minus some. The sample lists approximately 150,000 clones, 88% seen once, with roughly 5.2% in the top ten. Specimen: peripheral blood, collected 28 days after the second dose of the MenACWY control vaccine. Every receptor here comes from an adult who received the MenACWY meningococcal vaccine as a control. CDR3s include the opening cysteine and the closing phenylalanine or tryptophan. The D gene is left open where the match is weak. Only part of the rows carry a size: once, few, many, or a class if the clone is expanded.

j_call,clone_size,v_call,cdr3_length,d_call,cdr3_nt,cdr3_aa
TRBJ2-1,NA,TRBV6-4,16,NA,TGTGCCAGCAGTGAACAGGGCGGGGGATCCTACAATGAGCAGTTCTTC,CASSEQGGGSYNEQFF
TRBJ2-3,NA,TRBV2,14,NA,TGTGCCAGCAGCGTACAATCGAGCACAGATACGCAGTATTTT,CASSVQSSTDTQYF
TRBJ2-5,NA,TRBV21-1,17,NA,TGTGCCAGCAGCAAAGGGGCCTTGACACGAAGCCAAGAGACCCAGTACTTC,CASSKGALTRSQETQYF
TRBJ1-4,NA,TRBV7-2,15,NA,TGTGCCAGCAGCTATGGAAATGTAGGGGTCGAAAAACTGTTTTTT,CASSYGNVGVEKLFF
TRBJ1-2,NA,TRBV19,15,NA,TGTGCCAGTAGTGGCCTGGGGGGAATTGGCTATGGCTACACCTTC,CASSGLGGIGYGYTF
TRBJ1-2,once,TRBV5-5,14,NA,TGTGCCAGCAGCTTGGATCCGGGGGATTATGGCTACACCTTC,CASSLDPGDYGYTF
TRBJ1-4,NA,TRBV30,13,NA,TGTGCCTGGAGTCTACGGAAGGGGGAAAAACTGTTTTTT,CAWSLRKGEKLFF
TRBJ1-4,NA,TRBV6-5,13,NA,TGTGCCAGCAGTTACTCGAATGGGGAAAAACTGTTTTTT,CASSYSNGEKLFF
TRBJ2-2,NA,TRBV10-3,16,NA,TGTGCCATCAAAACGGGACCTACGGTGGACACCGGGGAGCTGTTTTTT,CAIKTGPTVDTGELFF
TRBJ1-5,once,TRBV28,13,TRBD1,TGTGCCAGCAGGGTGACAGGGATTCAGCCCCAGCATTTT,CASRVTGIQPQHF
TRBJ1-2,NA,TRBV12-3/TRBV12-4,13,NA,TGTGCCAGCAGTTTAGATCGGAACTATGGCTACACCTTC,CASSLDRNYGYTF
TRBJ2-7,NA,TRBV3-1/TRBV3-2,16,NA,TGTGCCAGCAGCCCAGCCCACACCGGACGCTCCTACGAGCAGTACTTC,CASSPAHTGRSYEQYF
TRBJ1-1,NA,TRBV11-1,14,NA,TGTGCCAGCAGCTTATTTCTTGTAAACACTGAAGCTTTCTTT,CASSLFLVNTEAFF
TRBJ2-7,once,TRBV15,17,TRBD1,TGTGCCACCAGCAGAGGTCCCCAGGGGGCCAGCTCCTACGAGCAGTACTTC,CATSRGPQGASSYEQYF